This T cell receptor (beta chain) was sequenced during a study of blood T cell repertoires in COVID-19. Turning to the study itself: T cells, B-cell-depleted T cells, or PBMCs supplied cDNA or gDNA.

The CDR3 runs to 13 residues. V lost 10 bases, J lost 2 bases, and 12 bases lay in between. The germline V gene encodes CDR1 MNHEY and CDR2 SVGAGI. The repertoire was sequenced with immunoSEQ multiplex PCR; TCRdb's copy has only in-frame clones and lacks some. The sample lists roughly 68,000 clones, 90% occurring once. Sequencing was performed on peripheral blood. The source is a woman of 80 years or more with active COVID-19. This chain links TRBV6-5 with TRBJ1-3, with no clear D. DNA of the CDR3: TGTGCCACCTCCCGGGTTGCTGGAAACACCATATATTTT. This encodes CATSRVAGNTIYF.